These 22 T cell receptor beta chains were all obtained from the same sample, sequenced in a study of CD8 T cells in Susac syndrome. Random hexamers were used to reverse transcribe about 0.45 to 1 ug of RNA. Via MiXCR, TCRdb re-called the immunoSEQ multiplex PCR reads, giving one row per CDR3 protein. The sample records a few hundred thousand distinct CDR3 sequences, around 84% being singletons. The material sequenced was CD8+ T cells from PBMCs. The receptors stem from a human donor with multiple sclerosis.

This sequence joins TRBV2 and TRBJ1-2; possibly TRBD1 for D (5 bases). V was pared by 8 bases and J by 6 bases, with 19 bases between. The CDR3 is 14 residues long. Germline V gives CDR1 SNHLY, CDR2 FYNNEI. Here the CDR3 reads CASPRSGKLDGYTF. CDR3 DNA sequence: TGTGCCAGCCCTAGGTCAGGGAAGTTGGATGGCTACACCTTC.

The chain recombines TRBV2 with TRBJ2-3, with D tentatively TRBD2 (6 bases). Germline lookup yields CDR1 SNHLY and CDR2 FYNNEI. The CDR3 loop spans 16 amino acids. Trimming cost V 3 bases and J 6 bases, with 19 bases left between them. CDR3 residues: CASSDVPTGEWDTQYF. The CDR3 coding sequence is TGTGCCAGCAGTGATGTTCCAACGGGAGAGTGGGATACGCAGTATTTT.

This CDR3 reads CASSLFSTGELFF. CDR3 nucleotides: TGTGCCAGCAGTTTATTTTCCACCGGGGAGCTGTTTTTT. This chain links TRBV27 with TRBJ2-2; D call uncertain. CDR1 is MNHEY, CDR2 SMNVEV, per germline (reference sequence). Trimming cost V 1 base and J 4 bases, with 4 bases left between them. The CDR3 consists of 13 residues.

This clonotype was counted only a few times. The CDR3 spells CASSQATGGSYEQYF. As DNA, the CDR3 is TGCGCCAGCAGCCAAGCGACAGGGGGCTCCTACGAGCAGTACTTC. The chain joins TRBV4-1 to TRBJ2-7; 9 nucleotides align to TRBD1. Germline CDR1 reads MGHRA; CDR2 reads YSYEKL. The CDR3 covers 15 residues. J gave up 0 bases and V 1 base, and 1 base lay outside the gene matches.

The chain has TRBV6-1 and TRBJ2-7; TRBD2 agrees at 12 bases. CDR3 size: 15 residues. With 4 bases clipped from V and 3 bases from J, the junction kept 4 bases outside the gene matches. Germline-derived CDR1 and CDR2 are MNHNS and SASEGT. This chain's CDR3 is CASSGTSGTYYEQYF. CDR3 nucleotide sequence: TGTGCCAGCAGTGGGACTAGCGGGACTTACTACGAGCAGTACTTC.

The chain uses TRBV12-3 or TRBV12-4 and TRBJ2-1, with 9 positions matching TRBD2. The CDR3 totals 12 residues. The trim removed 4 bases at V and 15 bases at J, leaving 7 bases unmatched. In DNA form, the CDR3 reads TGTGCCAGCAGTTCCGGCGGGAGGGCCGGGTTCTTC. Its protein is CASSSGGRAGFF.

This clonotype was counted only a few times. The chain carries TRBV25-1 and TRBJ2-1, with D uncertain. CDR1 MGHDK and CDR2 SYGVNS come from the germline V gene. The V end was cut by 4 bases, the J end by 0 bases, with 7 bases between. The CDR3 spans 14 residues. The CDR3 loop is CASSGVSSYNEQFF. DNA for the CDR3: TGTGCCAGCAGTGGGGTGAGCTCCTACAATGAGCAGTTCTTC.

The genes are TRBV15 and TRBJ1-2; 7 nucleotides agree with TRBD1. The CDR3 length is 15 residues. Germline values: CDR1 LNHNV, CDR2 YYDKDF (reference sequence). The V segment lost 5 bases and the J segment 5 bases; nucleotides outside the gene matches: 11. This CDR3 reads CATSAWMDRSYGYTF. The CDR3 region has the DNA TGTGCCACCAGCGCTTGGATGGACAGGAGTTATGGCTACACCTTC. The entire variable domain, with the rest obtained from reference TRBV15 and TRBJ1-2, is as follows: DAMVIQNPRYQVTQFGKPVTLSCSQTLNHNVMYWYQQKSSQAPKLLFHYYDKDFNNEADTPDNFQSRRPNTSFCFLDIRSPGLGDTAMYLCATSAWMDRSYGYTFGSGTRLTVV.

V is TRBV6-1 and J is TRBJ1-2; no clear D gene. The CDR3 contains 9 residues. The germline CDR1 and CDR2 sequences are MNHNS and SASEGT. V gave up 10 bases and J gave up 6 bases, with 6 bases separating them. The chain's CDR3 is CATPDGYTF. In DNA, the CDR3 is TGTGCCACCCCAGATGGCTACACCTTC.

The chain employs TRBV3-1 and TRBJ2-7; 7 positions agree with TRBD2. V dropped 0 bases and J dropped 2; count of bases not matched to a gene: 4. This CDR3 has 15 residues. The germline V gene encodes CDR1 LGHDT and CDR2 YNNKEL (reference sequence). CDR3 nucleotides: TGTGCCAGCAGCCAAGAGGGGGGGTCGACCTACGAGCAGTACTTC. As protein: CASSQEGGSTYEQYF.

The chain joins TRBV3-1 to TRBJ2-1; D remains unclear. Germline CDR1 LGHDT, CDR2 YNNKEL (reference sequence). This CDR3 has 15 amino acids. V was shortened by 4 bases and J by 0 bases, with 10 bases between the two germline ends. The CDR3 protein is CASSPDWASYNEQFF. The CDR3, as DNA: TGTGCCAGCAGCCCTGACTGGGCCTCCTACAATGAGCAGTTCTTC.

In this sample, this clonotype turned up a few times. The CDR3 DNA is TGTGCCAGCAGTTACGAGGGTGGCACCTACGAGCAGTACTTC. This encodes CASSYEGGTYEQYF. The chain recombines TRBV27 with TRBJ2-7, with D possibly TRBD2 on 5 matching bases. The CDR3 covers 14 residues. Germline V gene sequence: CDR1 MNHEY, CDR2 SMNVEV (reference sequence). V was trimmed by 4 bases and J by 2 bases, leaving 12 bases between them.

This clonotype showed up just once. This chain links TRBV10-3 with TRBJ2-1; D perhaps matches TRBD2 (5 bases). Between the trimmed V and J ends, which lost 8 bases and 5 bases, there was a span of 16 bases. This CDR3 region has 14 residues. Germline V gene data show CDR1 as ENHRY and CDR2 as SYGVKD. CDR3 coding DNA: TGTGCCATCCTCCGGGATAAGGAGAACAATGAGCAGTTCTTC. The encoded protein is CAILRDKENNEQFF.

CDR3 protein: CASAGTRVTDTQYF. CDR3 DNA sequence: TGTGCCAGCGCCGGGACTAGGGTTACAGATACGCAGTATTTT. The chain recombines TRBV7-9 with TRBJ2-3, with TRBD2 matching over 8 bases. The junction had 7 bases not matched to a gene; V was cut back by 8 bases and J by 3 bases. The CDR3 runs to 14 residues. Germline CDR1 reads SEHNR; CDR2 reads FQNEAQ (reference sequence).

The chain joins TRBV29-1 to TRBJ2-1, with 9 positions matching TRBD1. This CDR3 is 15 amino acids long. J lost 0 bases, V lost 7 bases, and 7 bases had no gene match. CDR1 SQVTM and CDR2 ANQGSEA come from the germline V gene. This chain's CDR3 is CSGNRGPSSYNEQFF. CDR3 DNA sequence: TGCAGCGGAAACAGGGGGCCTAGCTCCTACAATGAGCAGTTCTTC.

The sample holds one count of this clonotype. The chain is built from TRBV12-5 and TRBJ2-1; D is uncertain. Germline-derived CDR1 and CDR2 are LGHNT and FRNRAP. Trimming left V 10 bases short and J 5 bases short, with 9 bases between. This CDR3 comprises 11 residues. CDR3 in DNA: TGTGCTACCAATCCGAACAATGAGCAGTTCTTC. Translating it yields CATNPNNEQFF.

This sequence joins TRBV27 and TRBJ1-1, with unresolved D. Between the trimmed V and J ends, which lost 1 base and 1 base, there was a span of 4 bases. Germline CDR1 is MNHEY and CDR2 is SMNVEV (reference sequence). CDR3 length: 13 amino acids. The CDR3 DNA reads TGTGCCAGCAGTTTATTACGGAACACTGAAGCTTTCTTT. As protein: CASSLLRNTEAFF.

The rearrangement links TRBV27 to TRBJ1-5; D is unresolved. The CDR3 is 13 residues long. Germline lookup yields CDR1 MNHEY and CDR2 SMNVEV (reference sequence). V was shortened by 7 bases and J by 5 bases, with 12 bases between the two germline ends. CDR3: CASKGGSYQPQHF. In DNA form, the CDR3 reads TGTGCCAGCAAAGGCGGTTCCTATCAGCCCCAGCATTTT.

This clonotype was detected only once. V usage is TRBV4-1 and J usage is TRBJ2-2, with 11 positions matching TRBD2. The J segment lost 0 bases and the V segment lost 1 base, leaving 19 bases of the junction unmatched. The CDR3 is 23 residues long. The germline V gene has CDR1 MGHRA and CDR2 YSYEKL. CDR3 region: CASSQALTAFASGRWSNTGELFF. DNA for the CDR3: TGCGCCAGCAGCCAAGCTCTTACGGCCTTCGCTAGCGGGAGGTGGTCGAACACCGGGGAGCTGTTTTTT.

The chain is built from TRBV15 and TRBJ2-4, with TRBD1 identical over 8 bases. Trimming removed 0 bases from V and 0 bases from J; junction bases left unmatched: 10. CDR3 length equals 19 residues. Germline V gene sequence: CDR1 LNHNV, CDR2 YYDKDF (reference sequence). DNA of the CDR3: TGTGCCACCAGCAGAGAAGGGGCAGGGGGCTCCCTAGCCAAAAACATTCAGTACTTC. Its translation: CATSREGAGGSLAKNIQYF. Full variable domain (missing parts from reference TRBV15 and TRBJ2-4): DAMVIQNPRYQVTQFGKPVTLSCSQTLNHNVMYWYQQKSSQAPKLLFHYYDKDFNNEADTPDNFQSRRPNTSFCFLDIRSPGLGDTAMYLCATSREGAGGSLAKNIQYFGAGTRLSVL.

This clonotype turned up a few times. The chain has TRBV7-9 and TRBJ2-7; 7 bases line up with TRBD1. The CDR3 consists of 13 residues. Germline V gene sequence: CDR1 SEHNR, CDR2 FQNEAQ (reference sequence). V was clipped by 4 bases and J by 4 bases; unmatched bases: 4. The CDR3 is CASSSRTGYEQYF. As DNA, the CDR3 is TGTGCCAGCAGCTCACGGACAGGATACGAGCAGTACTTC.

The genes are TRBV5-1 and TRBJ1-2; tentatively, D is TRBD1 (6 bases). Trimming removed 1 base from V and 2 bases from J, with 12 bases in between. Germline V gene lookup returns CDR1 SGHRS and CDR2 YFSETQ. The CDR3 consists of 15 residues. CDR3 amino acids: CASSLYQGKNYGYTF. The CDR3 DNA follows: TGCGCCAGCAGCTTGTATCAGGGGAAAAACTATGGCTACACCTTC.